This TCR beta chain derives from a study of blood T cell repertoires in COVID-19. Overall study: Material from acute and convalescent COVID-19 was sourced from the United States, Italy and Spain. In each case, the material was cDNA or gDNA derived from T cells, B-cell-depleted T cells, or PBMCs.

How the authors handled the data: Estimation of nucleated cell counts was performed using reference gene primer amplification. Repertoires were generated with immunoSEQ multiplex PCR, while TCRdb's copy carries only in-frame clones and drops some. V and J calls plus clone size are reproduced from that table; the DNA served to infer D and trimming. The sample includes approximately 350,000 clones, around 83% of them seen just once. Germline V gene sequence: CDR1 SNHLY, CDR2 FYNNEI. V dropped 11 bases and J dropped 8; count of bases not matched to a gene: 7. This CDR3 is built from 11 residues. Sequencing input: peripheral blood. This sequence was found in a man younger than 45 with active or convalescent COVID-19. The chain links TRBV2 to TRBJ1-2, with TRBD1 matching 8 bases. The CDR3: CAGRTGRGYTF. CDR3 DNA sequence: TGTGCCGGTAGGACAGGGCGCGGCTACACCTTC.